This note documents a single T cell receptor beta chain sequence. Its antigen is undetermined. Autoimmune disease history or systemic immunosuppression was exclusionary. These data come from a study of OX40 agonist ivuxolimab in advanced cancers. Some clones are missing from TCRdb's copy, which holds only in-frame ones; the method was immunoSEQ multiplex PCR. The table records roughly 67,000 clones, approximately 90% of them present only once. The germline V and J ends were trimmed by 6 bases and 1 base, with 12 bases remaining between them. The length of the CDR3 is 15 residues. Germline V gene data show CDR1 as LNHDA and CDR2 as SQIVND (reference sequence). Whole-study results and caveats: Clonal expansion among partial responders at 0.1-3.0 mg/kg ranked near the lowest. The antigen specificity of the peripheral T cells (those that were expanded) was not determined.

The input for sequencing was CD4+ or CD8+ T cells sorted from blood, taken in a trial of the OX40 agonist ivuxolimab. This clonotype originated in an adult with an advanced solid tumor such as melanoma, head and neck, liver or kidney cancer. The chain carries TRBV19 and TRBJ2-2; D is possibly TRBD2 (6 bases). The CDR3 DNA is TGTGCCAGTAGCTCTGGGACTTGGAACACCGGGGAGCTGTTTTTT. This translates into CASSSGTWNTGELFF.